This TCR beta chain was identified during a study of regulatory T cells in long-lasting Graves disease. Notes on the study in general: The study found TRBV28, TRBJ1-2 and TRBJ2-5 favored in persistent disease.

The CDR3 is made up of 14 amino acids. Trimming removed 6 bases at V and 8 bases at J, with 17 bases between. Germline V lookup: CDR1 WNHNN, CDR2 SYGVQD (reference sequence). This clonotype was counted many times. Its specificity is not known. The time point here: newly diagnosed GD, antithyroid drugs for less than 3 months. Isolated PBMC RNA provided the starting material for the TCR library. A roughly 8.6-milliliter sample of peripheral blood was drawn into EDTA tubes. HTBI primers from iRepertoire and Arm-PCR of CDR3 regions yielded the TCR beta libraries. In the original analysis: In the combined samples, under 80 TRBV and 14 to 15 TRBJ segments were identified. TCRdb independently ran MiXCR on the multiplex PCR reads; one entry per CDR3 protein. The V and J calls reflect TCRdb's pipeline rather than the authors' work. This sample has approximately 360,000 distinct CDR3 sequences; 12% occur once, and the top ten carry approximately 17%.

These same data were also listed under a study on T cells in Graves' hyperthyroidism and ophthalmopathy.

The chain links TRBV10-1 to TRBJ2-1; a possible D gene is TRBD1 (6 bases). The specimen comprised peripheral blood mononuclear cells (PBMCs), sampled at new diagnosis, from a patient treated with antithyroid drugs. This sequence originates from a woman in her late teens or twenties with Graves disease. CDR3 sequence: CASSLITGMDEQFF. In DNA form, the CDR3 reads TGCGCCAGCAGCCTAATTACAGGGATGGATGAGCAGTTCTTC.